This T cell receptor (beta chain) emerged from a study of blood T cells in healthy people across ages. Samples had at least 6.5 million PBMCs isolated from them. Samples each yielded at least 6 micrograms of total RNA. In germline, CDR1 is SGDLS, CDR2 YYNGEE. The CDR3 extends over 14 amino acids. Trimming removed 0 bases at V and 8 bases at J, with 14 bases between. Next came a second PCR, run for roughly 6 to 11 cycles, which used a sample-barcoded 5' primer along with a J-beta primer mix. TCRdb ran MiXCR on the 5' RACE reads and lists one entry per CDR3 protein. The repertoire consists of about 1.1 million distinct CDR3 sequences, with 30% to 40% occurring once and the leading ten covering about 12%.

This TCR came from a man between 18 and 29 years old in good health. The sequencing sample was made of blood. The chain links TRBV9 to TRBJ1-2; the D is unclear. For the CDR3, the DNA is TGTGCCAGCAGCGTAGCGTCAACAGTTGAGGGCTACACCTTC. Protein product: CASSVASTVEGYTF.